The TCR beta chain under discussion was sequenced for a study of blood T cell repertoires in COVID-19. Study-wide context: The United States, Italy and Spain were the sources of the acute and convalescent COVID-19 samples. T cells, B-cell-depleted T cells, or PBMCs supplied cDNA or gDNA.

The CDR3 is 13 amino acids. Trimming took off 3 bases at V and 3 bases at J, with 6 bases between the two ends. Authors' data handling: Counts of nucleated cells, estimated from reference gene primer amplification, were obtained. Assay: immunoSEQ multiplex PCR; the TCRdb copy retains only in-frame clones and omits some. The DNA gave D and trimming, while V, J and clone size come from that table. This table has about 120,000 clones, over 65% appearing once. V and J are TRBV12-3 or TRBV12-4 and TRBJ1-3; D remains ambiguous. The receptor comes from a woman in her 70s with acute or convalescent COVID-19. Specimen: peripheral blood. The chain's CDR3 is CASSLNYGNTIYF. The DNA of the CDR3 is TGTGCCAGCAGTTTGAACTATGGAAACACCATATATTTT.